These T cell receptor beta chains were read from a single sample in a study of graft-versus-host responses after intestinal transplantation. No antigens are known for them. The table came from immunoSEQ multiplex PCR; TCRdb's copy has only in-frame clones and leaves some out. In the table there are more than 100,000 clones, around 93% of which are singletons. Sequenced here: unstimulated CD4+ T cells sorted from spleen or lymph node cells, sampled before intestinal transplant. All receptors derive from a human donor who received an intestinal transplant. CDR3s include the opening cysteine and the closing phenylalanine or tryptophan. D genes are given only for firm matches. Where a row states a size, it is once, few, many or the class of an expanded clone; other rows omit it.

>TRBV28|NA|NA|TRBJ2-5
TGTGCCAGCAGTTTGGCCGGGACGGTAAAAGAGACCCAGTACTTC
CASSLAGTVKETQYF
>TRBV6-5|TRBD1|NA|TRBJ2-7
TGTGCCAGCAGTTACTCGAGACAGGGCTCCTACGAGCAGTACTTC
CASSYSRQGSYEQYF
>TRBV30|TRBD1|NA|TRBJ1-2
TGTGCCAAAAGGACAGGGGGCGTTTCCGGCTACACCTTC
CAKRTGGVSGYTF
>TRBV7-2|NA|NA|TRBJ2-2
TGTGCCAGCAGCACCCACTGGGCGGGCAGGAACACCGGGGAGCTGTTTTTT
CASSTHWAGRNTGELFF
>TRBV7-9|NA|NA|TRBJ2-5
TGTGCCAGCAGCTTCGGGGCCCAAGAGACCCAGTACTTC
CASSFGAQETQYF
>TRBV10-3|NA|NA|TRBJ2-1
TGTGCCATCAGTGAGTCGACGGGGCGCTCCTACAATGAGCAGTTCTTC
CAISESTGRSYNEQFF
>TRBV19|NA|NA|TRBJ2-1
TGTGCCAGTAGCCGACCCCCCTACAATGAGCAGTTCTTC
CASSRPPYNEQFF
>TRBV4-1|NA|NA|TRBJ2-7
TGCGCCAGCAGCCAAGATAATCCGGGTACCTACGAGCAGTACTTC
CASSQDNPGTYEQYF
>TRBV9|TRBD1|NA|TRBJ1-1
TGTGCCAGCAGCGGGGACAGCGAGATTGGAGCTTTCTTT
CASSGDSEIGAFF
>TRBV6-1|TRBD2|NA|TRBJ2-2
TGTGCCAGCAGTGGACTAGCGGGGTCTTGGAGGTCCGGGGAGCTGTTTTTT
CASSGLAGSWRSGELFF
>TRBV6-5|NA|NA|TRBJ1-1
TGTGCCAGCAGTTCGGGACCATGGACTGAAGCTTTCTTT
CASSSGPWTEAFF
>TRBV6-5|NA|NA|TRBJ1-3
TGTGCCAGCACTCTTTTGAGCTCTGGAAACACCATATATTTT
CASTLLSSGNTIYF
>TRBV5-1|NA|once|TRBJ2-5
TGCGCCAGCACACTTAAAGATCCAGGCAGGCAAGAGACCCAGTACTTC
CASTLKDPGRQETQYF
>TRBV18|TRBD2|NA|TRBJ2-7
TGTGCCAGCTCACTCCGGACTAGCGGGAGCGCAAGCTCCTACGAGCAGTACTTC
CASSLRTSGSASSYEQYF
>TRBV9|TRBD2|NA|TRBJ2-7
TGTGCCAGCAGCGTGGCTAGCGGACTTACCTACGAGCAGTACTTC
CASSVASGLTYEQYF
>TRBV6-5|TRBD2|NA|TRBJ2-3
TGTGCCAGCAGTTGGCTAGCGGTCACTAGCACAGATACGCAGTATTTT
CASSWLAVTSTDTQYF
>TRBV6-6|NA|NA|TRBJ2-1
TGTGCCAGCAGTTACGAGGGGCTCCCGGGCAATGAGCAGTTCTTC
CASSYEGLPGNEQFF
>TRBV21-1|NA|NA|TRBJ2-4
TGTGCCAGCACCGTCACAGGTTTTATGGAAAACATTCAGTACTTC
CASTVTGFMENIQYF
>TRBV6-5|NA|NA|TRBJ1-5
TGTGCCAGCAGTCCACAGGGCCTTAGCAATCAGCCCCAGCATTTT
CASSPQGLSNQPQHF
>TRBV7-3|NA|NA|TRBJ2-7
TGTGCCAGCAGCGATCAGGGGTCAGCCTACGAGCAGTACTTC
CASSDQGSAYEQYF
>TRBV29-1|NA|once|TRBJ2-3
TGCAGCGTTGTAATCGGGGGGCGAACAGATACGCAGTATTTT
CSVVIGGRTDTQYF
>TRBV5-1|TRBD2|once|TRBJ2-7
TGCGCCAGCAGCCCCGCGCGGGGGTACGAGCAGTACTTC
CASSPARGYEQYF
>TRBV28|NA|NA|TRBJ1-2
TGTGCCAGCAGTTTTGGACGGAACTATGGCTACACCTTC
CASSFGRNYGYTF
>TRBV29-1|NA|NA|TRBJ1-1
TGCAGCGTCCAATCCAACCTCAACGCGAACACTGAAGCTTTCTTT
CSVQSNLNANTEAFF
>TRBV5-6|NA|NA|TRBJ1-2
TGTGCCAGCAGCTTGGCCGGCCGTCAGTTGTATGGCTACACCTTC
CASSLAGRQLYGYTF
>TRBV5-1|NA|NA|TRBJ1-2
TGCGCCAGCAGCTTACCCACCAAGGGAACTAACTATGGCTACACCTTC
CASSLPTKGTNYGYTF
>TRBV2|NA|NA|TRBJ2-3
TGTGCCAGCAGGTTAGCGAATACGCAGTATTTT
CASRLANTQYF
>TRBV11-1|NA|NA|TRBJ2-7
TGTGCCAGCAGCATCCGGGGTCAAGGCGAGCAGTACTTC
CASSIRGQGEQYF
>TRBV29-1|TRBD1|NA|TRBJ1-1
TGCAGCGTCGAGACGGGACAGCGGTCACCCACTGAAGCTTTCTTT
CSVETGQRSPTEAFF
>TRBV5-5|TRBD2|NA|TRBJ2-5
TGTGCCAGCGGATCCCGGGGGGGCTTGGGGGAGACCCAGTACTTC
CASGSRGGLGETQYF
>TRBV6-6|NA|NA|TRBJ2-7
TGTGCCAGCAGTCATAGCGGCGCCTACGAGCAGTACTTC
CASSHSGAYEQYF
>TRBV15|TRBD2|NA|TRBJ2-1
TGTGCCACCAGCAGAGATTCCGGCGCTAGCGGCTACAATGAGCAGTTCTTC
CATSRDSGASGYNEQFF
>TRBV5-1|TRBD2|once|TRBJ2-3
TGCGCCAGCAGCCCACGGCGGGGGTTTGAGGAAACCACAGATACGCAGTATTTT
CASSPRRGFEETTDTQYF
>TRBV6-6|TRBD1|NA|TRBJ1-5
TGTGCCAGCAGTCTACCGACAGGGAATCAGCCCCAGCATTTT
CASSLPTGNQPQHF
>TRBV7-9|TRBD2|once|TRBJ2-5
TGTGCCAGCAGCACTACGGGGGGGTCAGAGACCCAGTACTTC
CASSTTGGSETQYF
>TRBV29-1|TRBD1|NA|TRBJ2-2
TGCAGCGTTGAATTGATAGACAGGGCATACACCGGGGAGCTGTTTTTT
CSVELIDRAYTGELFF
>TRBV9|NA|NA|TRBJ2-4
TGTGCCAGCAGCCCCGGATTTAGGGAGGACAAAAACATTCAGTACTTC
CASSPGFREDKNIQYF
>TRBV7-9|NA|once|TRBJ2-7
TGTGCCAGCAGCTTATACCGGAGCTCCTACGAGCAGTACTTC
CASSLYRSSYEQYF
>TRBV18|NA|NA|TRBJ2-7
TGTGCCAGCTCACCTTTCCGGGACCGAAGCTCCTACGAGCAGTACTTC
CASSPFRDRSSYEQYF
>TRBV28|NA|NA|TRBJ1-1
TGTGCCAGCACAACTAGGGGTGGGAACACTGAAGCTTTCTTT
CASTTRGGNTEAFF
>TRBV28|TRBD1|NA|TRBJ2-7
TGTGCCAGCAGGGACCCCGCCGGGACAGGGTACCACGAGCAGTACTTC
CASRDPAGTGYHEQYF
>TRBV5-6|TRBD1|NA|TRBJ2-6
TGTGCCAGCAGCTCGACAGGGGTCGCCTCTGGGGCCAACGTCCTGACTTTC
CASSSTGVASGANVLTF
>TRBV5-6|TRBD1|once|TRBJ1-6
TGTGCCAGCAGCCTCGCCGCAGGGGGGTGGAGCTCACCCCTCCACTTT
CASSLAAGGWSSPLHF
>TRBV9|NA|NA|TRBJ2-1
TGTGCCAGCAGCGTAGAAACAGGCCTTTACAATGAGCAGTTCTTC
CASSVETGLYNEQFF
>TRBV6-1|NA|NA|TRBJ2-7
TGTGCCACCCATCCTCTGGGGCTAGTCTACGAGCAGTACTTC
CATHPLGLVYEQYF
>TRBV5-1|NA|once|TRBJ2-2
TGCGCCAGCAGCTCCCGACAGGTCATGAACACCGGGGAGCTGTTTTTT
CASSSRQVMNTGELFF
>TRBV28|NA|NA|TRBJ2-7
TGTGCCAGCAGCAACCAATTCGGGACTGCATACGAGCAGTACTTC
CASSNQFGTAYEQYF
>TRBV7-9|TRBD1|few|TRBJ1-4
TGTGCCAGCAGCTGGGGGGACAGGGGTGAGGAAAAACTGTTTTTT
CASSWGDRGEEKLFF
>TRBV27|NA|once|TRBJ1-4
TGTGCCAGCAGTTTATCCGGGGCTAATGAAAAACTGTTTTTT
CASSLSGANEKLFF
>TRBV6-6|NA|NA|TRBJ1-1
TGTGCCAGCAGTTACTCGATGTCGGGGAACACTGAAGCTTTCTTT
CASSYSMSGNTEAFF
>TRBV28|TRBD2|NA|TRBJ2-1
TGTGCCAGCACGAAGGGACTAGCTCGGAATGAGCAGTTCTTC
CASTKGLARNEQFF
>TRBV6-1|NA|NA|TRBJ1-1
TGTGCCAGCAGTTATGATGGGGGGGGGACTGAAGCTTTCTTT
CASSYDGGGTEAFF
>TRBV9|TRBD1|NA|TRBJ2-4
TGTGCCAGCAGCGCCCTACCACACGGACAGGGTGGGATTCAGTACTTC
CASSALPHGQGGIQYF
>TRBV6-1|NA|NA|TRBJ2-2
TGTGCCAGCAGTGGGCCGGGACACCTTTTACCTACCGGGGAGCTGTTTTTT
CASSGPGHLLPTGELFF
>TRBV28|TRBD1|NA|TRBJ1-5
TGTGCCATCGCCGACAGGGGGCGGACTAGCAATCAGCCCCAGCATTTT
CAIADRGRTSNQPQHF
>TRBV30|TRBD2|NA|TRBJ2-3
TGTGCCTGGAGTGTGCGGGAGCCAGATACGCAGTATTTT
CAWSVREPDTQYF
>TRBV19|NA|NA|TRBJ1-1
TGTGCCAGTAGTATAAAAGGGCCGACGGTGAACACTGAAGCTTTCTTT
CASSIKGPTVNTEAFF
>TRBV5-1|TRBD1|once|TRBJ2-5
TGCGCCAGCAGCCGAACAGGGGGCGGTGAGACCCAGTACTTC
CASSRTGGGETQYF
>TRBV7-3|TRBD2|NA|TRBJ2-5
TGTGCCAGCAGCCAAGGACTAGCGGAGACCCAGTACTTC
CASSQGLAETQYF